Below, 27 T cell receptor beta chains from the same sample are listed, as sequenced in a study of cytomegalovirus exposure and HLA in healthy donors. PCR employed 60 Vbeta and 13 Jbeta primers. Here immunoSEQ multiplex PCR was the method, and the copy in TCRdb shows in-frame clones only, minus some. The sample yields about 86,000 clones, about 71% seen once. The source material was PBMCs. The receptors were gathered from a man between 60 and 75 years old in good health and CMV-seronegative.

The chain joins TRBV7-6 to TRBJ1-3; 7 bases are shared with TRBD1. The CDR3 loop spans 16 amino acids. In germline, CDR1 is SGHVS, CDR2 FNYEAQ. J was trimmed by 0 bases and V by 1 base; bases with no gene match: 3. The CDR3 protein is CASSLEGTVSGNTIYF. Here the CDR3 DNA reads TGTGCCAGCAGCTTAGAAGGGACAGTCTCTGGAAACACCATATATTTT.

The CDR3 nucleotides read TGTGCCAGCACCCGACGAGCGGGAGATACGCAGTATTTT. Its translation: CASTRRAGDTQYF. The J gene is TRBJ2-3, the V gene TRBV2; maybe TRBD2 (6 bases). Germline V gives CDR1 SNHLY, CDR2 FYNNEI. Trimming stripped 7 bases from V and 5 bases from J, with 13 bases between. The CDR3 extends over 13 amino acids. The variable domain in full, with the rest retrieved from reference TRBV2 and TRBJ2-3, is EPEVTQTPSHQVTQMGQEVILRCVPISNHLYFYWYRQILGQKVEFLVSFYNNEISEKSEIFDDQFSVERPDGSNFTLKIRSTKLEDSAMYFCASTRRAGDTQYFGPGTRLTVL.

V usage is TRBV5-4 and J usage is TRBJ1-1, with a tentative D call TRBD1 (5 bases). The V end was cut by 5 bases, the J end by 7 bases, with 18 bases between. The CDR3 covers 14 residues. CDR1 SGHNT and CDR2 YYREEE come from the germline V gene (reference sequence). CDR3 sequence reads: CASSLIGGVGEAFF. CDR3 coding DNA: TGTGCCAGCAGTTTGATCGGAGGGGTTGGTGAAGCTTTCTTT.

This chain links TRBV28 with TRBJ2-5; D might be TRBD2 (6 bases). V was trimmed by 10 bases and J by 5 bases, leaving 20 bases between them. This CDR3 has 14 amino acids. Germline loops: CDR1 MDHEN, CDR2 SYDVKM. CDR3 residues: CATSRLRGRETQYF. DNA of the CDR3: TGTGCCACCTCCAGGCTGAGAGGGAGGGAGACCCAGTACTTC.

The rearrangement joins TRBV19 to TRBJ2-2, with unresolved D. V was pared by 7 bases and J by 2 bases, with 14 bases between. This CDR3 is 15 amino acids long. Looked up from germline, CDR1 is LNHDA and CDR2 is SQIVND (reference sequence). The CDR3: CASKVQISNTGELFF. The CDR3 DNA sequence: TGTGCCAGTAAGGTACAGATTAGTAACACCGGGGAGCTGTTTTTT.

On this clone itself: At one boundary the junction diverges from the germline segment, which might be a read error. The chain links TRBV7-7 to TRBJ2-2, with D uncertain. The V gene's germline CDR1 is SSHAT and CDR2 FNYEAQ (reference sequence). The CDR3 totals 16 residues. CDR3 region: CASSSTSSRNTGELFF. The CDR3 DNA follows: TGTGCTAGCAGCTCCACGAGTTCGCGCAACACCGGGGAGCTGTTTTTT.

This clone has a single count. The gene calls are TRBV19 and TRBJ1-1; no clear D gene. The V gene lost 5 bases and the J gene lost 0 bases, with 13 bases spanning the gap. Germline V gene lookup returns CDR1 LNHDA and CDR2 SQIVND (reference sequence). The CDR3 contains 15 residues. This CDR3 reads CASSVTRRMNTEAFF. As DNA, the CDR3 is TGTGCCAGTAGTGTCACCAGGAGGATGAACACTGAAGCTTTCTTT.

This rearrangement joins TRBV13 to TRBJ1-3; 10 nucleotides line up with TRBD1. There are 17 residues in the CDR3. The germline V gene encodes CDR1 PRHDT and CDR2 FYEKMQ (reference sequence). Losses at the gene ends were 5 bases for V and 2 bases for J; bases not matched to a gene: 9. The DNA for the CDR3 is TGTGCCAGCAGCCGCGGGGACAGGGGTTTTCCTGGAAACACCATATATTTT. Its translation is CASSRGDRGFPGNTIYF.

The gene calls are TRBV7-9 and TRBJ2-4; 8 positions agree with TRBD1. The germline gives CDR1 SEHNR, CDR2 FQNEAQ (reference sequence). V shed 4 bases and J 0 bases; nucleotides not matched to a gene: 5. This CDR3 comprises 16 residues. For the CDR3, the DNA is TGTGCCAGCAGCTCGACAGGGGACCTAGCCAAAAACATTCAGTACTTC. Translating gives CASSSTGDLAKNIQYF.

The chain has TRBV29-1 and TRBJ1-5; D is ambiguous. CDR3 length: 13 amino acids. The germline V gene encodes CDR1 SQVTM and CDR2 ANQGSEA. Trimming took off 3 bases at V and 5 bases at J, with 11 bases between the two ends. The CDR3 is CSVEMGAHQPQHF. The CDR3 bases are TGCAGCGTTGAGATGGGAGCCCATCAGCCCCAGCATTTT.

The chain links TRBV28 to TRBJ1-4, with 11 bases lining up with TRBD1. Germline lookup yields CDR1 MDHEN and CDR2 SYDVKM. V lost 4 bases to trimming and J lost 6 bases; unmatched junction nucleotides: 7. The CDR3 contains 16 residues. CDR3 protein: CASSSLRDRGYEKLFF. CDR3 sequence (DNA): TGTGCCAGCAGTTCACTCCGGGACAGGGGGTATGAAAAACTGTTTTTT. Full variable domain (rest looked up from reference TRBV28 and TRBJ1-4): DVKVTQSSRYLVKRTGEKVFLECVQDMDHENMFWYRQDPGLGLRLIYFSYDVKMKEKGDIPEGYSVSREKKERFSLILESASTNQTSMYLCASSSLRDRGYEKLFFGSGTQLSVL.

This clone was seen a handful of times. This chain links TRBV5-1 with TRBJ2-6; D gene ambiguous. Per the germline V gene, CDR1 is SGHRS and CDR2 is YFSETQ. The CDR3 extends over 16 amino acids. The V end lost 5 bases, the J end lost 0 bases, and 12 bases lay between the germline ends. CDR3 residues: CASSGGLTSGANVLTF. CDR3 bases: TGCGCCAGCAGTGGTGGGCTGACCTCTGGGGCCAACGTCCTGACTTTC.

The chain links TRBV2 to TRBJ1-1; D not certain. Trimming removed 10 bases from V and 3 bases from J, with 15 bases in between. Germline V CDR1 and CDR2: SNHLY, FYNNEI. The CDR3 is 13 residues long. The CDR3 sequence is CATKDYRDTEAFF. CDR3 coding DNA: TGTGCCACCAAGGACTATAGGGACACTGAAGCTTTCTTT.

This clone was observed a handful of times. The chain uses TRBV5-4 and TRBJ2-2; 12 bases are shared with TRBD1. Germline lookup yields CDR1 SGHNT and CDR2 YYREEE (reference sequence). The CDR3 totals 18 residues. The trim removed 0 bases at V and 5 bases at J, leaving 8 bases unmatched. CDR3 in DNA: TGTGCCAGCAGCTTGGATGGGACAGGGGGCAGGGTAACCGGGGAGCTGTTTTTT. Encoded protein: CASSLDGTGGRVTGELFF.

J is TRBJ2-5 and V is TRBV5-1; D unresolved. With 3 bases removed from V and 5 bases from J, the gap between germline ends came to 14 bases. Germline V gives CDR1 SGHRS, CDR2 YFSETQ. This CDR3 has 14 residues. CDR3 region: CASSSGWARETQYF. The CDR3 bases are TGCGCCAGCAGCTCCGGATGGGCCCGGGAGACCCAGTACTTC.

This clone occurred a few times. The chain employs TRBV29-1 and TRBJ1-1, with D unclear. Trimming pared 6 bases from V and 1 base from J, leaving 12 bases between. Germline-derived CDR1 and CDR2 are SQVTM and ANQGSEA. The CDR3 spans 13 residues. The CDR3: CSVDSAGNTEAFF. Here the CDR3 DNA reads TGCAGCGTGGACTCTGCGGGGAACACTGAAGCTTTCTTT.

The chain carries TRBV7-2 and TRBJ1-3; perhaps TRBD1 as D (6 bases). Per germline, CDR1 SGHTA and CDR2 FQGNSA. The CDR3 sequence is 14 residues long. The V gene lost 5 bases and the J gene lost 8 bases, with 16 bases spanning the gap. CDR3 sequence reads: CASSPYAPGDTIYF. The CDR3 coding sequence is TGTGCCAGCAGCCCTTATGCTCCAGGGGACACCATATATTTT.

Points on this clone: One junction end disagrees with the germline gene, perhaps due to a read error. The CDR3 DNA follows: TGTGCCAGCAGGGAAGATGCGGGACGCGAGCAGTACTTC. It translates to CASREDAGREQYF. The chain combines TRBV2 with TRBJ2-7, with D tentatively TRBD2 (6 bases). CDR1 is SNHLY, CDR2 FYNNEI, per germline. The CDR3 spans 13 residues.

The chain couples TRBV5-1 to TRBJ2-7, with D possibly matching TRBD1 (6 bases). The CDR3 consists of 13 residues. Trimming stripped 3 bases from V and 7 bases from J, with 14 bases between. The germline V gene has CDR1 SGHRS and CDR2 YFSETQ. CDR3 amino acids: CASSWNRAREQYF. The CDR3 DNA follows: TGCGCCAGCAGCTGGAACAGGGCTCGAGAGCAGTACTTC.

The J gene is TRBJ2-5, the V gene TRBV13; 12 nucleotides agree with TRBD2. This CDR3 is built from 15 residues. The ends lost 5 bases at V and 3 bases at J; junction bases unmatched: 4. CDR1 and CDR2 from the germline V gene are PRHDT and FYEKMQ (reference sequence). For the CDR3, the DNA is TGTGCCAGCAGCACTAGCGGGGGGAATAAAGAGACCCAGTACTTC. Protein product: CASSTSGGNKETQYF.

The rearrangement links TRBV5-1 to TRBJ2-3; 7 bases are shared with TRBD2. Germline loops: CDR1 SGHRS, CDR2 YFSETQ. The CDR3 has 16 amino acids. V was clipped by 2 bases and J by 2 bases; unmatched bases: 8. CDR3 in amino acids: CASSLVTSVPTDTQYF. The DNA of the CDR3 is TGCGCCAGCAGCTTAGTCACTAGCGTTCCCACAGATACGCAGTATTTT.

The V gene is TRBV4-1, the J gene TRBJ2-1, with TRBD2 matching 10 bases. The V segment lost 4 bases and the J segment 1 base; nucleotides outside the gene matches: 7. Per the germline V gene, CDR1 is MGHRA and CDR2 is YSYEKL. There are 17 residues in the CDR3. The CDR3 spells CASSPHQLAGSYNEQFF. The CDR3 DNA follows: TGCGCCAGCAGCCCCCACCAACTAGCGGGGTCCTACAATGAGCAGTTCTTC.

This chain links TRBV29-1 with TRBJ2-3; 10 bases map to TRBD2. CDR1 SQVTM and CDR2 ANQGSEA come from the germline V gene. V shed 6 bases, J shed 5 bases, and the junction held 8 bases outside the gene matches. The CDR3 contains 14 residues. For the CDR3, the DNA is TGCAGCGTGGGGCTAGCGGGAGTGGTAGATACGCAGTATTTT. Protein product: CSVGLAGVVDTQYF.

V and J are TRBV2 and TRBJ2-3; the D gene is possibly TRBD1 (6 bases). The CDR3 sequence is 13 residues long. Trimming took 6 bases from V and 2 from J, leaving 9 bases between them. Per germline, CDR1 SNHLY and CDR2 FYNNEI. DNA of the CDR3: TGTGCCAGCAGCGACAGGACCACAGATACGCAGTATTTT. Translation: CASSDRTTDTQYF.

The chain links TRBV9 to TRBJ2-1; D is possibly TRBD2 (6 bases). Trimming stripped 6 bases from V and 8 bases from J, with 21 bases between. CDR3 length: 15 residues. In germline, CDR1 is SGDLS, CDR2 YYNGEE. CDR3 residues: CASTALGAPGDEQFF. As DNA, the CDR3 is TGTGCCAGCACGGCCCTGGGCGCCCCGGGGGATGAGCAGTTCTTC.

This clone showed up just a few times. One end of the junction fails to match germline, which may point to a read error. The genes are TRBV7-9 and TRBJ1-1; maybe TRBD1 (5 bases). This CDR3 is built from 18 residues. Germline assignment: CDR1 SEHNR and CDR2 FQNEAQ (reference sequence). CDR3: CSSSLAPFGRRGNTEAFF. The CDR3 DNA reads as TGTTCCAGCAGCTTAGCTCCGTTTGGGAGGAGGGGAAACACTGAAGCTTTCTTT.

J is TRBJ1-2 and V is TRBV7-2; 7 bases are shared with TRBD1. V was clipped by 3 bases and J by 7 bases; unmatched bases: 8. The CDR3 runs 14 residues. Germline values: CDR1 SGHTA, CDR2 FQGNSA. For the CDR3, the DNA is TGTGCCAGCAGCTTTAACAGGGACAGCCCTGGCTACACCTTC. This translates into CASSFNRDSPGYTF.